Listed below are T cell receptor beta chains from one sample, sequenced in a study of T-cell reconstitution after alpha-beta-depleted transplantation in children. A single record per CDR3 protein comes from TCRdb applying MiXCR to the PCR reads. The table lists around 270,000 distinct CDR3 sequences, around 7.3% of them singletons. Source: peripheral blood, taken 360 days after TCRalphabeta/CD19-depleted stem cell transplant. The receptors stem from a female patient between 2 and 15 years old who had a stem cell transplant for Fanconi anemia, so the T cells may come from the graft donor. Both conserved end residues are part of each CDR3. A D gene is named only where the DNA matches it firmly. Only part of the rows carry a size: once, few, many, or a class if the clone is expanded.

j_call: TRBJ1-4
cdr3_length: 12
v_call: TRBV5-1
d_call: .
clone_size: many
cdr3_nt: TGCGCCAGCAGGGCCCAGAATGAAAAACTGTTTTTT
cdr3_aa: CASRAQNEKLFF

j_call: TRBJ2-3
cdr3_length: 16
v_call: TRBV12-3/TRBV12-4
d_call: TRBD2
clone_size: many
cdr3_nt: TGTGCCAGCAGTTTTGAACTAGCGGGGAACACAGATACGCAGTATTTT
cdr3_aa: CASSFELAGNTDTQYF

j_call: TRBJ1-2
cdr3_length: 13
v_call: TRBV7-9
d_call: TRBD1
clone_size: many
cdr3_nt: TGTGCCAGCAGCTTAGAACAGGGGGATGGCTACACCTTC
cdr3_aa: CASSLEQGDGYTF

j_call: TRBJ2-3
cdr3_length: 14
v_call: TRBV2
d_call: .
clone_size: .
cdr3_nt: TGTGCCAGCAAGTTAGACGGACGTTGGGATACGCAGTATTTT
cdr3_aa: CASKLDGRWDTQYF

j_call: TRBJ1-1
cdr3_length: 14
v_call: TRBV10-3
d_call: TRBD1
clone_size: many
cdr3_nt: TGTGCCATCAGTGGACAGGGGGAGTACACTGAAGCTTTCTTT
cdr3_aa: CAISGQGEYTEAFF

j_call: TRBJ2-1
cdr3_length: 15
v_call: TRBV5-1
d_call: TRBD1
clone_size: many
cdr3_nt: TGCGCCAGCAGCTTGGACAGGGGACCCTACAATGAGCAGTTCTTC
cdr3_aa: CASSLDRGPYNEQFF

j_call: TRBJ2-1
cdr3_length: 14
v_call: TRBV20-1
d_call: TRBD1
clone_size: .
cdr3_nt: TGCAGTGCCATTGACAGGGTAACTTACAATGAGCAGTTCTTC
cdr3_aa: CSAIDRVTYNEQFF

j_call: TRBJ1-1
cdr3_length: 15
v_call: TRBV28
d_call: .
clone_size: few
cdr3_nt: TGTGCCAGCAGTCACTCTGGCCGAGGGAGCACTGAAGCTTTCTTT
cdr3_aa: CASSHSGRGSTEAFF

j_call: TRBJ2-7
cdr3_length: 15
v_call: TRBV5-5
d_call: .
clone_size: many
cdr3_nt: TGTGCCAGCAGCTTGTCTGACGAATCGAACTACGAGCAGTACTTC
cdr3_aa: CASSLSDESNYEQYF

j_call: TRBJ2-5
cdr3_length: 13
v_call: TRBV5-1
d_call: .
clone_size: many
cdr3_nt: TGCGCCAGCAGCTTATTAGCTGGGGAGACCCAGTACTTC
cdr3_aa: CASSLLAGETQYF

j_call: TRBJ2-7
cdr3_length: 13
v_call: TRBV20-1
d_call: .
clone_size: many
cdr3_nt: TGCAGTGCTAAAGGGGGGTCGATCTACGAGCAGTACTTC
cdr3_aa: CSAKGGSIYEQYF

j_call: TRBJ1-2
cdr3_length: 15
v_call: TRBV29-1
d_call: .
clone_size: few
cdr3_nt: TGCAGCGTTAGTGCTACAGTTCTATCTAACTATGGCTACACCTTC
cdr3_aa: CSVSATVLSNYGYTF

j_call: TRBJ2-1
cdr3_length: 13
v_call: TRBV4-3
d_call: .
clone_size: many
cdr3_nt: TGCGCCAGCAGCCAAGCGGGCGTCGATGAGCAGTTCTTC
cdr3_aa: CASSQAGVDEQFF

j_call: TRBJ1-1
cdr3_length: 13
v_call: TRBV20-1
d_call: .
clone_size: many
cdr3_nt: TGCAGTGCTAGCTTCCAGGGGCCGGCTGAAGCTTTCTTT
cdr3_aa: CSASFQGPAEAFF

j_call: TRBJ1-5
cdr3_length: 12
v_call: TRBV6-5
d_call: TRBD1
clone_size: many
cdr3_nt: TGTGCCAGTCAGACAGGGACCCAGCCCCAGCATTTT
cdr3_aa: CASQTGTQPQHF

j_call: TRBJ2-7
cdr3_length: 11
v_call: TRBV29-1
d_call: .
clone_size: many
cdr3_nt: TGCAGCGTCGCATCCTCCTACGAGCAGTACTTC
cdr3_aa: CSVASSYEQYF

j_call: TRBJ2-2
cdr3_length: 16
v_call: TRBV27
d_call: TRBD2
clone_size: many
cdr3_nt: TGTGCCAGCAGTTTTTCACTAGCGGGAATCGCCGGGGAGCTGTTTTTT
cdr3_aa: CASSFSLAGIAGELFF

j_call: TRBJ2-3
cdr3_length: 16
v_call: TRBV28
d_call: TRBD2
clone_size: few
cdr3_nt: TGTGCCAGCAGTTCCCGACTAGCGGGAATCCGTACTACGCAGTATTTT
cdr3_aa: CASSSRLAGIRTTQYF

j_call: TRBJ2-1
cdr3_length: 16
v_call: TRBV11-3
d_call: .
clone_size: many
cdr3_nt: TGTGCCAGCAGCTTAGGACAGGCCAAGGGAGTAGAGGAGCAGTTCTTC
cdr3_aa: CASSLGQAKGVEEQFF

j_call: TRBJ1-5
cdr3_length: 14
v_call: TRBV5-1
d_call: .
clone_size: many
cdr3_nt: TGCGCCAGCAGCTTATCAGGGGATGGTCAGCCCCAGCATTTT
cdr3_aa: CASSLSGDGQPQHF

j_call: TRBJ2-3
cdr3_length: 15
v_call: TRBV30
d_call: .
clone_size: .
cdr3_nt: TGTGCCTGGAGTGCCTCAGGGCGTAGCACAGATACGCAGTATTTT
cdr3_aa: CAWSASGRSTDTQYF

j_call: TRBJ1-6
cdr3_length: 15
v_call: TRBV28
d_call: TRBD1
clone_size: .
cdr3_nt: TGTGCCAGCAGTGACGGGACAGGGTGGTCTTCACCCCTCCACTTT
cdr3_aa: CASSDGTGWSSPLHF

j_call: TRBJ2-7
cdr3_length: 15
v_call: TRBV25-1
d_call: TRBD1
clone_size: .
cdr3_nt: TGTGCCAGCAGTGATACGAGGACAGGGCTTTACGAGCAGTACTTC
cdr3_aa: CASSDTRTGLYEQYF

j_call: TRBJ2-1
cdr3_length: 13
v_call: TRBV14
d_call: TRBD1
clone_size: many
cdr3_nt: TGTGCCAGCAGCCAATCCCGGACAGGGGGGCAGTTCTTC
cdr3_aa: CASSQSRTGGQFF

j_call: TRBJ2-1
cdr3_length: 12
v_call: TRBV2
d_call: .
clone_size: many
cdr3_nt: TGTGCCAGCAGTGGCGGATACAATGAGCAGTTCTTC
cdr3_aa: CASSGGYNEQFF

j_call: TRBJ2-5
cdr3_length: 14
v_call: TRBV7-2
d_call: .
clone_size: many
cdr3_nt: TGTGCCAGCAGCTTATTCGGGGTTGCTGAGACCCAGTACTTC
cdr3_aa: CASSLFGVAETQYF

j_call: TRBJ2-3
cdr3_length: 14
v_call: TRBV25-1
d_call: .
clone_size: few
cdr3_nt: TGTGCCAGCAGTGGGATTGGGGGAACAGATACGCAGTATTTT
cdr3_aa: CASSGIGGTDTQYF

j_call: TRBJ2-1
cdr3_length: 15
v_call: TRBV6-5
d_call: .
clone_size: many
cdr3_nt: TGTGCCAGCAGTTACTCACCGACTAGAAACAATGAGCAGTTCTTC
cdr3_aa: CASSYSPTRNNEQFF

j_call: TRBJ1-4
cdr3_length: 17
v_call: TRBV6-5
d_call: .
clone_size: many
cdr3_nt: TGTGCCAGCAGTTACTCGATCCCGTCAGCAACTAATGAAAAACTGTTTTTT
cdr3_aa: CASSYSIPSATNEKLFF

j_call: TRBJ1-5
cdr3_length: 14
v_call: TRBV25-1
d_call: .
clone_size: few
cdr3_nt: TGTGCCAGCAGTTGGGGTTCCAGCAATCAGCCCCAGCATTTT
cdr3_aa: CASSWGSSNQPQHF

j_call: TRBJ2-1
cdr3_length: 15
v_call: TRBV2
d_call: .
clone_size: .
cdr3_nt: TGTGCCAGCAGTGGAGCAGGGGGGGGATACAATGAGCAGTTCTTC
cdr3_aa: CASSGAGGGYNEQFF

j_call: TRBJ2-5
cdr3_length: 14
v_call: TRBV12-3/TRBV12-4
d_call: TRBD1
clone_size: many
cdr3_nt: TGTGCCAGCGGATGGTGGACAGGCCAAGAGACCCAGTACTTC
cdr3_aa: CASGWWTGQETQYF

j_call: TRBJ2-7
cdr3_length: 14
v_call: TRBV7-9
d_call: .
clone_size: few
cdr3_nt: TGTGCCAGCAGCTCCAGACAGTTGATCTACGAGCAGTACTTC
cdr3_aa: CASSSRQLIYEQYF

j_call: TRBJ2-2
cdr3_length: 17
v_call: TRBV6-5
d_call: .
clone_size: .
cdr3_nt: TGTGCCAGCAGTTACTCGAATCCGAGACACTACACCGGGGAGCTGTTTTTT
cdr3_aa: CASSYSNPRHYTGELFF

j_call: TRBJ1-1
cdr3_length: 16
v_call: TRBV12-3/TRBV12-4
d_call: TRBD1
clone_size: many
cdr3_nt: TGTGCCAGCAGTTTTCAGGGACAGGTCAGGAACACTGAAGCTTTCTTT
cdr3_aa: CASSFQGQVRNTEAFF

j_call: TRBJ2-3
cdr3_length: 12
v_call: TRBV28
d_call: .
clone_size: many
cdr3_nt: TGTGCCAGCAGTTTACAGCGAAATACGCAGTATTTT
cdr3_aa: CASSLQRNTQYF

j_call: TRBJ2-7
cdr3_length: 13
v_call: TRBV3-1
d_call: .
clone_size: .
cdr3_nt: TGTGCCAGCAGTCGCCGGGGGATCTACGAGCAGTACTTC
cdr3_aa: CASSRRGIYEQYF

j_call: TRBJ1-6
cdr3_length: 16
v_call: TRBV7-6
d_call: .
clone_size: few
cdr3_nt: TGTGCCAGCAGCACGGGACCCATTTCCTATAATTCACCCCTCCACTTT
cdr3_aa: CASSTGPISYNSPLHF

j_call: TRBJ2-5
cdr3_length: 13
v_call: TRBV20-1
d_call: .
clone_size: few
cdr3_nt: TGCAGTGCTAGAGAGGCGGGGCGGGAGACCCAGTACTTC
cdr3_aa: CSAREAGRETQYF

j_call: TRBJ1-1
cdr3_length: 16
v_call: TRBV11-2
d_call: .
clone_size: many
cdr3_nt: TGTGCCAGCACCCCTCCGTGGCGATCGAGGAACACTGAAGCTTTCTTT
cdr3_aa: CASTPPWRSRNTEAFF

j_call: TRBJ1-2
cdr3_length: 14
v_call: TRBV7-9
d_call: .
clone_size: .
cdr3_nt: TGTGCCAGCAGCTTAGTCGCAGCTAACTATGGCTACACCTTC
cdr3_aa: CASSLVAANYGYTF

j_call: TRBJ2-5
cdr3_length: 16
v_call: TRBV12-3/TRBV12-4
d_call: .
clone_size: .
cdr3_nt: TGTGCCAGCAGTTCTTCTTTTCAGGCAGGGAAAGAGACCCAGTACTTC
cdr3_aa: CASSSSFQAGKETQYF

j_call: TRBJ1-1
cdr3_length: 14
v_call: TRBV9
d_call: .
clone_size: few
cdr3_nt: TGTGCCAGCAGCGTACAGGATTCCAACACTGAAGCTTTCTTT
cdr3_aa: CASSVQDSNTEAFF

j_call: TRBJ2-1
cdr3_length: 15
v_call: TRBV11-1
d_call: TRBD1
clone_size: .
cdr3_nt: TGTGCCAGCAGCTCCGGACAGGGGGTGCACAATGAGCAGTTCTTC
cdr3_aa: CASSSGQGVHNEQFF

j_call: TRBJ2-7
cdr3_length: 15
v_call: TRBV5-1
d_call: .
clone_size: many
cdr3_nt: TGCGCCAGCAGCCTAAACGGACCAAAGGGCGACGAGCAGTACTTC
cdr3_aa: CASSLNGPKGDEQYF

j_call: TRBJ2-5
cdr3_length: 14
v_call: TRBV7-3
d_call: .
clone_size: .
cdr3_nt: TGTGCCAGCAGCTTTGAGACGCCGGGAGAGACCCAGTACTTC
cdr3_aa: CASSFETPGETQYF

j_call: TRBJ1-2
cdr3_length: 15
v_call: TRBV12-3/TRBV12-4
d_call: .
clone_size: many
cdr3_nt: TGTGCCAGCAGTTCCGGTTCCGGGCGTACAGGAGGCTACACCTTC
cdr3_aa: CASSSGSGRTGGYTF

j_call: TRBJ1-6
cdr3_length: 16
v_call: TRBV7-6
d_call: TRBD1
clone_size: .
cdr3_nt: TGTGCCAGCAGCCGAAGTAAGGACAGGGGGCATTCACCCCTCCACTTT
cdr3_aa: CASSRSKDRGHSPLHF

j_call: TRBJ1-1
cdr3_length: 12
v_call: TRBV20-1
d_call: TRBD1
clone_size: few
cdr3_nt: TGCAGTGCTCTGGACAGGGGTACTGAAGCTTTCTTT
cdr3_aa: CSALDRGTEAFF

j_call: TRBJ2-1
cdr3_length: 15
v_call: TRBV7-3
d_call: .
clone_size: once
cdr3_nt: TGTGCCAGCAGCTTTGGCGGGGTAACCTACAATGAGCAGTTCTTC
cdr3_aa: CASSFGGVTYNEQFF

j_call: TRBJ2-1
cdr3_length: 17
v_call: TRBV4-2
d_call: .
clone_size: many
cdr3_nt: TGTGCCAGCAGCCAAACCCCTAGCGTAGATCCCTACAATGAGCAGTTCTTC
cdr3_aa: CASSQTPSVDPYNEQFF

j_call: TRBJ1-2
cdr3_length: 15
v_call: TRBV5-1
d_call: .
clone_size: .
cdr3_nt: TGCGCCAGCAGCTCTGGGGACATCGCTAACTATGGCTACACCTTC
cdr3_aa: CASSSGDIANYGYTF

j_call: TRBJ1-1
cdr3_length: 14
v_call: TRBV19
d_call: .
clone_size: many
cdr3_nt: TGTGCCAGTATCCAGACTCCAGTGGACACTGAAGCTTTCTTT
cdr3_aa: CASIQTPVDTEAFF